The 12 T cell receptor beta chains reported below all come from one sample, sequenced in a study of blood T cells in healthy people across ages. For the second PCR, which ran for about 7 to 11 cycles, a sample-barcoded 5' primer and a J-beta primer mix were used. TCRdb fed the 5' RACE reads into MiXCR, producing one record per CDR3 protein. The sample has 1.8 million or so distinct CDR3 sequences; more than 35% are singletons. Sample: blood. These TCRs come from a human donor in good health.

This chain joins TRBV28 and TRBJ1-1; 7 bases fit TRBD1. After removal of 3 bases from V and 0 bases from J, the junction contained 4 bases not matched to a gene. CDR1 is MDHEN and CDR2 is SYDVKM in the germline V gene. This CDR3 is built from 15 residues. The CDR3 loop reads CASSLPGTVNTEAFF. The DNA of the CDR3 is TGTGCCAGCAGTTTGCCAGGGACAGTGAACACTGAAGCTTTCTTT. Looking up the rest from reference TRBV28 and TRBJ1-1 gives the full variable domain: DVKVTQSSRYLVKRTGEKVFLECVQDMDHENMFWYRQDPGLGLRLIYFSYDVKMKEKGDIPEGYSVSREKKERFSLILESASTNQTSMYLCASSLPGTVNTEAFFGQGTRLTVV.

This clonotype was detected a few times. This chain links TRBV2 with TRBJ2-3; a possible D gene is TRBD2 (6 bases). This CDR3 has 15 residues. Germline CDR1 reads SNHLY; CDR2 reads FYNNEI. Trimming cost V 3 bases and J 2 bases, with 12 bases left between them. The CDR3 nucleotides read TGTGCCAGCAGTGAGGAGGGGCAATTCACAGATACGCAGTATTTT. As protein: CASSEEGQFTDTQYF.

The chain recombines TRBV7-2 with TRBJ1-4; no clear D. CDR1 is SGHTA and CDR2 is FQGNSA in the germline V gene. The CDR3 has 15 amino acids. V dropped 4 bases and J dropped 1 base, with 10 bases sitting between them. The CDR3 DNA reads as TGTGCCAGCAGCTCCTTCGGGGTAACTAATGAAAAACTGTTTTTT. It translates to CASSSFGVTNEKLFF. Based on the CDR3 plus reference TRBV7-2 and TRBJ1-4, the full variable domain is GAGVSQSPSNKVTEKGKDVELRCDPISGHTALYWYRQSLGQGLEFLIYFQGNSAPDKSGLPSDRFSAERTGGSVSTLTIQRTQQEDSAVYLCASSSFGVTNEKLFFGSGTQLSVL.

This clonotype has a handful of counts. CDR3 nucleotide sequence: TGTGCCATCAGCGCCCTGGGGACAGGGGCGAACACTGAAGCTTTCTTT. Translating it yields CAISALGTGANTEAFF. The chain employs TRBV10-3 and TRBJ1-1, with 10 positions matching TRBD1. Germline loops: CDR1 ENHRY, CDR2 SYGVKD. The CDR3 has 16 amino acids. V lost 6 bases and J lost 1; bases outside the gene matches: 8.

This clonotype was counted a few times. The chain has TRBV20-1 and TRBJ2-1, with 9 bases that match TRBD2. Germline trimming cut 8 bases from V and 6 bases from J; bases unmatched to any gene: 17. The germline CDR1 and CDR2 sequences are DFQATT and SNEGSKA (reference sequence). The CDR3 runs to 16 residues. CDR3: CSPLFAGGLIFNEQFF. CDR3 in DNA: TGCAGTCCCTTATTTGCGGGGGGGCTTATTTTCAATGAGCAGTTCTTC.

The chain recombines TRBV18 with TRBJ1-2; D is possibly TRBD1 (5 bases). The germline CDR1 and CDR2 sequences are KGHSH and LQKENI. With 4 bases removed from V and 5 bases from J, the gap between germline ends came to 14 bases. CDR3 length: 14 amino acids. CDR3 sequence: CASSLYGTDYGYTF. Here the CDR3 DNA reads TGTGCCAGCTCACTCTACGGGACGGATTATGGCTACACCTTC. The entire variable domain, with the rest obtained from reference TRBV18 and TRBJ1-2, is as follows: NAGVMQNPRHLVRRRGQEARLRCSPMKGHSHVYWYRQLPEEGLKFMVYLQKENIIDESGMPKERFSAEFPKEGPSILRIQQVVRGDSAAYFCASSLYGTDYGYTFGSGTRLTVV.

This rearrangement joins TRBV20-1 to TRBJ2-1, with 7 bases matching TRBD1. J was trimmed by 3 bases and V by 5 bases; bases with no gene match: 4. This CDR3 contains 13 residues. CDR1 is DFQATT and CDR2 is SNEGSKA in the germline V gene (reference sequence). The CDR3 region is CSAGTANYNEQFF. Written as DNA, the CDR3 is TGCAGTGCTGGGACAGCTAACTACAATGAGCAGTTCTTC.

V usage is TRBV7-3 and J usage is TRBJ2-6; D gene ambiguous. V lost 3 bases, J lost 0 bases, and 9 bases lay in between. CDR1 and CDR2 from the germline V gene are SGHTA and FQGTGA. The CDR3 covers 16 residues. The CDR3 is CASSFIDFSGANVLTF. The CDR3 DNA sequence: TGTGCCAGCAGCTTCATCGACTTCTCTGGGGCCAACGTCCTGACTTTC.

This clonotype was seen only a few times. The chain links TRBV2 to TRBJ1-1; TRBD1 is a possible D gene (5 bases). CDR1 is SNHLY and CDR2 is FYNNEI in the germline V gene. V lost 3 bases to trimming and J lost 10 bases, with 18 bases between them. This CDR3 has 14 residues. The CDR3 reads CASSEGVGGALAFF. The CDR3 DNA is TGTGCCAGCAGTGAGGGGGTAGGAGGGGCCCTAGCTTTCTTT.

The J gene is TRBJ1-2, the V gene TRBV30; no reliable D call. V lost 2 bases, J lost 3 bases, and 10 bases lay in between. The CDR3 runs to 13 residues. Looked up from germline, CDR1 is GTSNPN and CDR2 is SVGIG (reference sequence). The DNA for the CDR3 is TGTGCCTGGAGTCTGGGGTTATACTATGGCTACACCTTC. Translating it yields CAWSLGLYYGYTF. The complete variable domain, with remaining parts taken from reference TRBV30 and TRBJ1-2, reads SQTIHQWPATLVQPVGSPLSLECTVEGTSNPNLYWYRQAAGRGLQLLFYSVGIGQISSEVPQNLSASRPQDRQFILSSKKLLLSDSGFYLCAWSLGLYYGYTFGSGTRLTVV.

V gene TRBV3-1 combines with J gene TRBJ2-5, with D maybe TRBD1 (5 bases). Trimming left V 2 bases short and J 3 bases short, with 13 bases between. This CDR3 has 15 amino acids. Per the germline V gene, CDR1 is LGHDT and CDR2 is YNNKEL (reference sequence). The CDR3 nucleotides are TGTGCCAGCAGCCAAAGGGGTCACATCAAAGAGACCCAGTACTTC. Its translation: CASSQRGHIKETQYF.

CDR3 region: CATQPLAGGYNEQFF. The CDR3 DNA follows: TGTGCCACCCAACCTCTAGCGGGGGGGTACAATGAGCAGTTCTTC. The chain links TRBV7-2 to TRBJ2-1; 12 bases match TRBD2. Per germline, CDR1 SGHTA and CDR2 FQGNSA. CDR3 length: 15 amino acids. Unmatched junction bases numbered 8, after V lost 10 bases and J lost 4 bases.